The present T cell receptor beta chain was sequenced within a study of Graves' ophthalmopathy and Graves' hyperthyroidism. About the research overall: Peripheral blood was gathered at the point of initial diagnosis, before any treatment started.

RNA transcripts served as template for amplifying TCR beta CDR3 sequences. First-round RT-PCR relied on HTBI primers, and a second-round multiplex PCR came next. A single record per CDR3 protein comes from TCRdb applying MiXCR to the multiplex PCR reads. The sample includes 400,000 to 450,000 distinct CDR3 sequences, under 25% of them seen just once. The table lists this clonotype with many counts. No antigen is known for it. Study-level points and caveats: Ophthalmopathy progression was predicted with approximately 64% sensitivity and around 78% specificity.

Trimming left V 0 bases short and J 5 bases short, with 7 bases between. CDR3 size: 13 residues. Per the germline V gene, CDR1 is MRHNA and CDR2 is SNTAGT. The clonotype originates from a woman younger than 30 with stable Graves' hyperthyroidism. The chain joins TRBV6-4 to TRBJ1-1; D is undetermined. Material for sequencing was peripheral blood. CDR3 sequence: CASSDSYGTEAFF. CDR3 nucleotides: TGTGCCAGCAGTGACTCGTACGGGACTGAAGCTTTCTTT.